These 20 T cell receptor beta chains originate from one sample sequenced in a study of regulatory T cells in long-lasting Graves disease. Investigators prepared the TCR beta libraries by applying iRepertoire HTBI primers and Arm-PCR of CDR3 regions. TCRdb independently ran MiXCR on the multiplex PCR reads; one entry per CDR3 protein. The sample contains roughly 530,000 distinct CDR3 sequences, 15% to 20% of which appear only once. Time point specified: newly diagnosed GD, antithyroid drugs for less than 3 months. PBMC-derived RNA was used for the TCR library. These records were also assigned to another study, of T cells in Graves' hyperthyroidism and ophthalmopathy.

The source was peripheral blood mononuclear cells (PBMCs), collected at new diagnosis, from a patient treated with antithyroid drugs. The receptors were gathered from a woman aged 40 to 65 with Graves disease.

This clonotype has a count of ten or more. The chain joins TRBV3-1 to TRBJ1-4; D is possibly TRBD1 (6 bases). V shed 1 base and J shed 7 bases, with 7 bases lying between them. CDR3 length: 13 amino acids. Germline values: CDR1 LGHDT, CDR2 YNNKEL (reference sequence). CDR3: CASSQVQGEKLFF. Written as DNA, the CDR3 is TGTGCCAGCAGCCAAGTACAGGGTGAAAAACTGTTTTTT.

This clonotype was counted only a few times. The chain is built from TRBV3-1 and TRBJ2-2; possible D gene TRBD2, 6 bases. Trimming removed 4 bases from V and 5 bases from J, with 14 bases in between. Germline CDR1 is LGHDT and CDR2 is YNNKEL (reference sequence). This CDR3 has 15 residues. CDR3 nucleotides: TGTGCCAGCAGCCGCCCTAGCGAGACGACCGGGGAGCTGTTTTTT. Translated, it gives CASSRPSETTGELFF. The full variable domain, in which reference TRBV3-1 and TRBJ2-2 provide the parts outside the CDR3, is DTAVSQTPKYLVTQMGNDKSIKCEQNLGHDTMYWYKQDSKKFLKIMFSYNNKELIINETVPNRFSPKSPDKAHLNLHINSLELGDSAVYFCASSRPSETTGELFFGEGSRLTVL.

The chain carries TRBV3-1 and TRBJ2-7, with a possible D match to TRBD1 (6 bases). The CDR3 runs 13 residues. The germline V gene has CDR1 LGHDT and CDR2 YNNKEL (reference sequence). The V and J ends lost 1 base and 6 bases respectively, with 10 bases between them. CDR3 nucleotides: TGTGCCAGCAGCCAAGCCAGGGGTGGCGAGCAGTACTTC. Translating it yields CASSQARGGEQYF.

This clonotype was counted at least ten times. V and J are TRBV27 and TRBJ1-5; TRBD1 aligns across 8 bases. Germline CDR1 is MNHEY and CDR2 is SMNVEV (reference sequence). The CDR3 spans 16 residues. With V trimmed by 5 bases and J by 3 bases, 9 bases remained unmatched. The CDR3 coding sequence is TGTGCCAGCAGTAGATTAGCAGGGGGCAACAATCAGCCCCAGCATTTT. This sequence encodes CASSRLAGGNNQPQHF.

CDR3 DNA: TGTGCCAGCAGCTCGCGGGACAGCTATTACACTGAAGCTTTCTTT. This translates into CASSSRDSYYTEAFF. The gene calls are TRBV5-8 and TRBJ1-1; 7 bases map to TRBD1. Germline values: CDR1 SGHTS, CDR2 YDEGEE. The CDR3 contains 15 residues. The junction had 8 bases not matched to a gene; V was cut back by 3 bases and J by 3 bases.

V is TRBV9 and J is TRBJ2-5; TRBD2 might be the D (7 bases). The CDR3 spans 15 residues. The V end was cut by 4 bases, the J end by 6 bases, with 19 bases between. Germline-derived CDR1 and CDR2 are SGDLS and YYNGEE. The CDR3 bases are TGTGCCAGCAGCCCCTCCACGGGGGGCGGACAGACCCAGTACTTC. Translation: CASSPSTGGGQTQYF.

This clonotype was counted ten times or more. This rearrangement joins TRBV2 to TRBJ1-6, with 7 bases aligning to TRBD1. CDR3 size: 13 residues. The V gene's germline CDR1 is SNHLY and CDR2 FYNNEI. The V and J ends lost 6 bases and 10 bases, in that order; junction bases with no gene match: 6. The CDR3 sequence: CASSETGRSPLHF. In DNA, the CDR3 is TGTGCCAGCAGCGAGACAGGGCGATCACCCCTCCACTTT.

Only a few counts were recorded for this clonotype. The V and J genes are TRBV6-1 and TRBJ2-1, with D perhaps TRBD2 (6 bases). The germline V gene encodes CDR1 MNHNS and CDR2 SASEGT. Trimming shortened V by 8 bases and J by 5 bases, and 13 bases separated the two germline ends. This CDR3 is built from 13 residues. The CDR3 spells CASGRGSDNEQFF. Here the CDR3 DNA reads TGTGCCAGCGGACGGGGGTCAGACAATGAGCAGTTCTTC.

This clonotype was found many times. The chain links TRBV6-1 to TRBJ1-2, with D unclear. From germline, CDR1 is MNHNS and CDR2 SASEGT. CDR3 length: 12 residues. Trimming stripped 7 bases from V and 2 bases from J, with 8 bases between. The chain's CDR3 is CASTSSNYGYTF. The CDR3 DNA is TGTGCCAGCACCTCCTCCAACTATGGCTACACCTTC.

The chain combines TRBV2 with TRBJ2-7; D possibly corresponds to TRBD1 (6 bases). CDR1 SNHLY and CDR2 FYNNEI come from the germline V gene. CDR3 size: 13 residues. The V and J ends lost 6 bases and 2 bases respectively, with 11 bases between them. The CDR3 DNA sequence: TGTGCCAGCAGAGGGGACACCACCTACGAGCAGTACTTC. Translated, it gives CASRGDTTYEQYF.

Many counts were recorded for this clonotype. The chain recombines TRBV2 with TRBJ1-5; 10 bases fit TRBD1. Germline V gene sequence: CDR1 SNHLY, CDR2 FYNNEI. Trimming cost V 1 base and J 6 bases; bases outside gene matches: 0. CDR3 length equals 14 residues. The CDR3 here is CASSEGTGGQPQHF. The CDR3 nucleotides are TGTGCCAGCAGTGAAGGGACAGGGGGTCAGCCCCAGCATTTT.

This clonotype was observed a handful of times. The final CDR3 position lacks the conserved phenylalanine or tryptophan, pointing to a likely read error. V usage is TRBV24-1 and J usage is TRBJ2-1; D unclear. V was trimmed by 4 bases and J by 8 bases, leaving 8 bases between them. Germline loops: CDR1 KGHDR, CDR2 SFDVKD. This CDR3 is built from 12 residues. CDR3 sequence reads: CATSENGYEQFL. For the CDR3, the DNA is TGTGCCACCAGTGAGAATGGGTATGAGCAGTTCCTC.

The sample holds a few counts of this clonotype. The chain recombines TRBV12-3 or TRBV12-4 with TRBJ2-1, with D perhaps TRBD1 (7 bases). Trimming removed 10 bases from V and 5 bases from J, with 15 bases in between. There are 13 residues in the CDR3. CDR3 nucleotides: TGTGCCACCTCAGGGGGGTCCCACAATGAGCAGTTCTTC. Translating it yields CATSGGSHNEQFF.

The chain uses TRBV9 and TRBJ2-3; D may correspond to TRBD1 or TRBD2 (5 bases each). V dropped 2 bases and J dropped 4 bases, with 14 bases sitting between them. The CDR3 consists of 15 residues. Germline lookup yields CDR1 SGDLS and CDR2 YYNGEE. The CDR3 reads CASSVEGPPADTQYF. Written as DNA, the CDR3 is TGTGCCAGCAGCGTCGAGGGGCCACCGGCAGATACGCAGTATTTT. Combining the CDR3 with reference TRBV9 and TRBJ2-3 gives the whole variable domain DSGVTQTPKHLITATGQRVTLRCSPRSGDLSVYWYQQSLDQGLQFLIQYYNGEERAKGNILERFSAQQFPDLHSELNLSSLELGDSALYFCASSVEGPPADTQYFGPGTRLTVL.

This clonotype was seen more than once but under ten times. The chain couples TRBV6-2 or TRBV6-3 to TRBJ1-2; tentative D call: TRBD1 (5 bases). The CDR3 loop spans 13 amino acids. The germline CDR1 and CDR2 sequences are MNHEY and SVGEGT. V lost 8 bases, J lost 6 bases, and 16 bases lay in between. CDR3 protein: CASRAGGSDGYTF. The DNA for the CDR3 is TGTGCCAGCCGTGCGGGGGGGTCGGATGGCTACACCTTC.

This clonotype has at least ten counts. The genes are TRBV3-1 and TRBJ1-1; TRBD1 aligns across 7 bases. CDR3 length equals 17 residues. CDR1 and CDR2 from the germline V gene are LGHDT and YNNKEL (reference sequence). V was clipped by 0 bases and J by 4 bases; unmatched bases: 11. Written as DNA, the CDR3 is TGTGCCAGCAGCCAAGAAGGAAGGGGGCCCCGGAGCACTGAAGCTTTCTTT. Protein product: CASSQEGRGPRSTEAFF. Full variable domain (rest looked up from reference TRBV3-1 and TRBJ1-1): DTAVSQTPKYLVTQMGNDKSIKCEQNLGHDTMYWYKQDSKKFLKIMFSYNNKELIINETVPNRFSPKSPDKAHLNLHINSLELGDSAVYFCASSQEGRGPRSTEAFFGQGTRLTVV.

J is TRBJ2-1 and V is TRBV7-9; 8 bases fit TRBD2. The CDR3 consists of 16 residues. Germline CDR1 is SEHNR and CDR2 is FQNEAQ (reference sequence). The trim removed 3 bases at V and 0 bases at J, leaving 4 bases unmatched. The CDR3 spells CASSFQRGLSYNEQFF. The CDR3 bases are TGTGCCAGCAGCTTCCAGCGGGGGCTCTCCTACAATGAGCAGTTCTTC.

The chain employs TRBV11-2 and TRBJ2-7, with 7 nucleotides matching TRBD1. V shed 5 bases, J shed 12 bases, and the junction held 13 bases outside the gene matches. Germline V lookup: CDR1 SGHAT, CDR2 FQNNGV. The CDR3 sequence is 13 residues long. The CDR3 DNA is TGTGCCAGCAGCAGGGGACAGTCTACTCCCGGGTACTTC. Its translation: CASSRGQSTPGYF. Using reference TRBV11-2 and TRBJ2-7 for the parts outside the CDR3, the full variable domain is EAGVAQSPRYKIIEKRQSVAFWCNPISGHATLYWYQQILGQGPKLLIQFQNNGVVDDSQLPKDRFSAERLKGVDSTLKIQPAKLEDSAVYLCASSRGQSTPGYFGPGTRLTVT.

This rearrangement joins TRBV27 to TRBJ1-1; possibly TRBD1 for D (6 bases). The germline V gene encodes CDR1 MNHEY and CDR2 SMNVEV (reference sequence). Trimming pared 2 bases from V and 2 bases from J, leaving 9 bases between. The length of the CDR3 is 14 residues. This CDR3 reads CASSLARGNTEAFF. The CDR3 bases are TGTGCCAGCAGTTTAGCCAGGGGTAACACTGAAGCTTTCTTT.

This CDR3 is CASSELLGGTGDSGANVLTF. DNA of the CDR3: TGTGCCAGCAGTGAATTATTAGGGGGTACTGGGGACTCTGGGGCCAACGTCCTGACTTTC. The chain is built from TRBV6-1 and TRBJ2-6; possibly TRBD1 for D (6 bases). The V gene lost 2 bases and the J gene lost 0 bases, with 20 bases spanning the gap. Germline V lookup: CDR1 MNHNS, CDR2 SASEGT. The CDR3 has 20 amino acids.